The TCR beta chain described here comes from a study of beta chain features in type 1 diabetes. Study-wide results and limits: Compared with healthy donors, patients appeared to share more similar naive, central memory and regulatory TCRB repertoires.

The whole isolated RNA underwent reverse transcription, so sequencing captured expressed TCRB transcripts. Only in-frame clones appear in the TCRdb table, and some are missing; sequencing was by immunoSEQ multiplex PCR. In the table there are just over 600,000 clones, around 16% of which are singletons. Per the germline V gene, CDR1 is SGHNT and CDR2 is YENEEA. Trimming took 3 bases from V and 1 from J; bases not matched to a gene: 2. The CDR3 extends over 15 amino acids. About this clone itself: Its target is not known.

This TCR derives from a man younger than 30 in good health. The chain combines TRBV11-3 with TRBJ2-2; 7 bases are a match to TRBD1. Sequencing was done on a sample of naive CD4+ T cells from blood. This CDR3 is CASSFRQGNTGELFF. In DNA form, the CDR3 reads TGTGCCAGCAGCTTTAGACAGGGGAACACCGGGGAGCTGTTTTTT. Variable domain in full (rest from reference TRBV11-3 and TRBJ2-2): EAGVVQSPRYKIIEKKQPVAFWCNPISGHNTLYWYLQNLGQGPELLIRYENEEAVDDSQLPKDRFSAERLKGVDSTLKIQPAELGDSAVYLCASSFRQGNTGELFFGEGSRLTVL.